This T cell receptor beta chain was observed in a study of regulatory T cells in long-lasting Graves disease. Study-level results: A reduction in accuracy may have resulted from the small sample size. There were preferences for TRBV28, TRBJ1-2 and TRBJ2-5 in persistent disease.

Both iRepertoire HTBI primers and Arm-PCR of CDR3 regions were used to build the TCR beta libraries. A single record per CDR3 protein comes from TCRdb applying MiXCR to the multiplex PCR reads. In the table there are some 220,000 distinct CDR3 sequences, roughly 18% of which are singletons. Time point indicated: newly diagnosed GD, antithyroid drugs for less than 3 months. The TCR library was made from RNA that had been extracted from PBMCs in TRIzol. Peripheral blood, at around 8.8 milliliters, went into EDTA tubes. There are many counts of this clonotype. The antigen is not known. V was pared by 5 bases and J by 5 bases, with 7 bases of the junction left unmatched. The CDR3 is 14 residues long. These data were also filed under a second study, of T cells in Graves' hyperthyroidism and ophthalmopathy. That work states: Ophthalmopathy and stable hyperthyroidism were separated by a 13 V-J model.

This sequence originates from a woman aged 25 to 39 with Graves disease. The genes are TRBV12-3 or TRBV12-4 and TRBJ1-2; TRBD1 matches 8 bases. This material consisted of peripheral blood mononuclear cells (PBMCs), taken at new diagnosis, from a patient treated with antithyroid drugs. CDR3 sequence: CASSTGQGGYGYTF. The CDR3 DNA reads TGTGCCAGCAGTACCGGACAGGGAGGATATGGCTACACCTTC.